This T cell receptor (beta chain) was captured in a study of shared clonotypes between healthy human individuals. About the research overall: Donor composition was two women and three men, aged 18 to 49.

Naive-designated CD8 cells lacked CD45RO, were positively enriched for CCR7, and omitted terminally differentiated effector memory CD45RA+ cells. At a deep level, the assay was run. Each PCR replicate from the sorted subsets contained about 210 ng DNA, which is roughly 33,000 T cell genomes. Clones were read by immunoSEQ multiplex PCR, and TCRdb kept only the in-frame ones, dropping some. This sample has 760,000 or so clones, with roughly 96% found just once. The CDR3 length is 11 residues. V lost 8 bases to trimming and J lost 13 bases, with 14 bases between them. Germline values: CDR1 MNHNY, CDR2 SVGAGI (reference sequence).

This sequence originates from a man aged 25 to 40 in good health. The chain uses TRBV6-6 and TRBJ1-4; no clear D gene. What was sequenced was naive CD8+ T cells sorted from blood. The CDR3 spells CASLAIEGLFF. CDR3 sequence (DNA): TGTGCCAGCCTGGCAATAGAGGGACTGTTTTTT.